The clone carrying this TCR beta chain has more than one count but fewer than ten. TCRdb independently ran MiXCR on the 5' RACE reads; one entry per CDR3 protein. The data contain just over 500,000 distinct CDR3 sequences, 20% to 25% of them singletons. This sample was taken from a study of identical twins. The CDR3 has 15 amino acids. Per germline, CDR1 SGHTA and CDR2 FQGNSA. The V and J ends lost 5 bases and 1 base, in that order; junction bases with no gene match: 1. In addition, the sample was reused for a study of T cells expressing NK-cell markers. From that second work: Sorting was restricted to alpha-beta TCR T cells by an anti-gamma-delta TCR antibody in several experiments. One observes that, in several donors, these clonotypes were also the leading ones within the CD3+CD56-NKG2C+ fraction. There remained a lack of clarity about HCMV specificity of expanded NKG2C+ T cell clones.

This sequence was found in a young woman in good health. Material for sequencing was CD4+ T cells sorted from blood. The chain has TRBV7-2 and TRBJ2-2, with 10 bases aligning to TRBD2. The DNA of the CDR3 is TGTGCCAGCAGCGCTAGCGGGAGGAACACCGGGGAGCTGTTTTTT. It codes for CASSASGRNTGELFF.